This TCR beta chain was recorded in a study of blood T cell repertoires in COVID-19. Original processing methods: The authors estimated nucleated cell counts from reference gene primer amplification. Some clones are missing from TCRdb's copy, which holds only in-frame ones; the method was immunoSEQ multiplex PCR. The V and J calls and the clone size are those of that table, but D and trimming were determined from the DNA. The data show roughly 250,000 clones, roughly 84% seen once. Trimming stripped 3 bases from V and 0 bases from J, with 12 bases between. Germline V gene data show CDR1 as LNHDA and CDR2 as SQIVND (reference sequence). CDR3 length equals 16 residues.

The chain couples TRBV19 to TRBJ1-3; no clear D gene. Material: peripheral blood. This clonotype was obtained from a woman aged 35 to 49 who had recovered from COVID-19. CDR3 in amino acids: CASSIRTARSGNTIYF. The DNA for the CDR3 is TGTGCCAGTAGTATTCGTACAGCCCGCTCTGGAAACACCATATATTTT.